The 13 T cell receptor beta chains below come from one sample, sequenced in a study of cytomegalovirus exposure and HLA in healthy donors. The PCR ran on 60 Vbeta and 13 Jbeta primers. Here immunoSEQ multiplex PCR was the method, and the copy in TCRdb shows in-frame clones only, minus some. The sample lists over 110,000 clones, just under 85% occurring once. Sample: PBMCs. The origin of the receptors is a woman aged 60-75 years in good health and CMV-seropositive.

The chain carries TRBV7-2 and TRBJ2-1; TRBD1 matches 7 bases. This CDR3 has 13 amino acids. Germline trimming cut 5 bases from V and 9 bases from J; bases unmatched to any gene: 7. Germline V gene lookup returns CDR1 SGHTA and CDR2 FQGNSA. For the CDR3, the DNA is TGTGCCAGCAGCCAACAGGGGATCGGTGAGCAGTTCTTC. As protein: CASSQQGIGEQFF. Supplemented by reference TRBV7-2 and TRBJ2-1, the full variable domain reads GAGVSQSPSNKVTEKGKDVELRCDPISGHTALYWYRQSLGQGLEFLIYFQGNSAPDKSGLPSDRFSAERTGGSVSTLTIQRTQQEDSAVYLCASSQQGIGEQFFGPGTRLTVL.

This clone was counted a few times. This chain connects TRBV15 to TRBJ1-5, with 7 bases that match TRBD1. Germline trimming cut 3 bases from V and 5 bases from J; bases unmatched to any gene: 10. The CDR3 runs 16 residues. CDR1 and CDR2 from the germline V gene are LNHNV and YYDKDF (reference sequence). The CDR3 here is CATSSPGTVRYQPQHF. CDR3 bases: TGTGCCACCAGCAGCCCTGGGACAGTACGTTATCAGCCCCAGCATTTT. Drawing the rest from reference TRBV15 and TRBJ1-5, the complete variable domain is DAMVIQNPRYQVTQFGKPVTLSCSQTLNHNVMYWYQQKSSQAPKLLFHYYDKDFNNEADTPDNFQSRRPNTSFCFLDIRSPGLGDTAMYLCATSSPGTVRYQPQHFGDGTRLSIL.

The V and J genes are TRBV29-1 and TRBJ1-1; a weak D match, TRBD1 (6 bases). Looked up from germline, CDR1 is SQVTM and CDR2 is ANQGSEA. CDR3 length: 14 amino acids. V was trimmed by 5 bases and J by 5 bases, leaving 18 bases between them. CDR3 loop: CSVRTALTGTEAFF. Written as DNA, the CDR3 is TGCAGCGTTCGGACAGCCCTCACCGGGACTGAAGCTTTCTTT. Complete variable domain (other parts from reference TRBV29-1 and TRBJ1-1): SAVISQKPSRDICQRGTSLTIQCQVDSQVTMMFWYRQQPGQSLTLIATANQGSEATYESGFVIDKFPISRPNLTFSTLTVSNMSPEDSSIYLCSVRTALTGTEAFFGQGTRLTVV.

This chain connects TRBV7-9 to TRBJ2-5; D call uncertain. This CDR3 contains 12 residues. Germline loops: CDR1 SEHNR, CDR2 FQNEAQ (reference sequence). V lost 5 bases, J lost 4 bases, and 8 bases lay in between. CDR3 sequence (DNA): TGTGCCAGCAGCCCTTATAGAGAGACCCAGTACTTC. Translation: CASSPYRETQYF.

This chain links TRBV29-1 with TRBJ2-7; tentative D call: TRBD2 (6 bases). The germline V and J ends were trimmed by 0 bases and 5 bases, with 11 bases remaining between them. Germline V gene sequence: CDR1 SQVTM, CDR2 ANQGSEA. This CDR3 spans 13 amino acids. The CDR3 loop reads CSVEDRGVDEQYF. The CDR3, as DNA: TGCAGCGTTGAAGATCGCGGGGTGGACGAGCAGTACTTC.

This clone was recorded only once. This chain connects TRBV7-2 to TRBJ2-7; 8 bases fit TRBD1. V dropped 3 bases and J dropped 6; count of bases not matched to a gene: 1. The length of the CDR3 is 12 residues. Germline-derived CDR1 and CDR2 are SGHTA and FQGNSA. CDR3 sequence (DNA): TGTGCCAGCAGCTTCGGACAGGGCGAGCAGTACTTC. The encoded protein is CASSFGQGEQYF.

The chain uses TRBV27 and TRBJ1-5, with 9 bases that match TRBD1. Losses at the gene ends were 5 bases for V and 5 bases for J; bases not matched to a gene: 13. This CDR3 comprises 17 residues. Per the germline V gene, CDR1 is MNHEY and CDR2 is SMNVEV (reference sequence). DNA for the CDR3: TGTGCCAGCAGTGTCCTGCCGGTGGACAGGGGCTATCAGCCCCAGCATTTT. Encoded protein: CASSVLPVDRGYQPQHF.

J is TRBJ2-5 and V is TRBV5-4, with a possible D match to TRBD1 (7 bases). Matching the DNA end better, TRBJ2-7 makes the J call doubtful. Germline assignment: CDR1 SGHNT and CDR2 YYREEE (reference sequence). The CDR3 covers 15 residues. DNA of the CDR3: TGTGCCAGCAGCTTGCCAGGGGGGCTCTCCTACGAGCAGTACTTC. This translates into CASSLPGGLSYEQYF.

The CDR3 nucleotides are TGTGCCAGCAGCTTGGATCATACGGGGGGGCAGTACTTC. This sequence encodes CASSLDHTGGQYF. J is TRBJ2-7 and V is TRBV5-4; 7 nucleotides agree with TRBD2. V lost 0 bases to trimming and J lost 9 bases; unmatched junction nucleotides: 6. CDR1 is SGHNT, CDR2 YYREEE, per germline (reference sequence). The CDR3 sequence is 13 residues long.

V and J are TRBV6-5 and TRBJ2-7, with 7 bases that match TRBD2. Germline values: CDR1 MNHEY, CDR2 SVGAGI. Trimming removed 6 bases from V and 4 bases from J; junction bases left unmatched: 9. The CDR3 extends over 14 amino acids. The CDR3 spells CASSQGGFLYEQYF. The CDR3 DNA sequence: TGTGCCAGCAGCCAGGGAGGGTTTTTGTACGAGCAGTACTTC.

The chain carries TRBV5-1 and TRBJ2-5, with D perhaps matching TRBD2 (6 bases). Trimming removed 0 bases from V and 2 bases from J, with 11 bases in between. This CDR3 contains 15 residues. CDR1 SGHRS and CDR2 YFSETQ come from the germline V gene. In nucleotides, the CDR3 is TGCGCCAGCAGCTTGGGGCTCGGGAGACAAGAGACCCAGTACTTC. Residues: CASSLGLGRQETQYF.

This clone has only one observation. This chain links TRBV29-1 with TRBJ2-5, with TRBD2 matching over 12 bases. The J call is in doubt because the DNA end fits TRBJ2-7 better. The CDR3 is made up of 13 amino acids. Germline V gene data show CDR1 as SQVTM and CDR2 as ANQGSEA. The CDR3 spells CTASGRAGHEQYF. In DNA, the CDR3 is TGCACCGCTAGCGGGAGGGCAGGCCACGAGCAGTACTTC.

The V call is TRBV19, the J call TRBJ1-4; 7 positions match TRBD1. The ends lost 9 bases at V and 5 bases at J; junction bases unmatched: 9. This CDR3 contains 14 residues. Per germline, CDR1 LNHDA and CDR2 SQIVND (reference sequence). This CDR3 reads CASPGTVQNEKLFF. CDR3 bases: TGTGCCAGCCCCGGGACAGTACAGAATGAAAAACTGTTTTTT.